This record concerns one T cell receptor beta chain sequence. This sample is drawn from a study of preoperative IRX-2 immunotherapy in early breast cancer. Looked up from germline, CDR1 is SGHRS and CDR2 is YFSETQ. The CDR3 covers 15 residues. V was clipped by 4 bases and J by 3 bases; unmatched bases: 8. Data came from immunoSEQ multiplex PCR; TCRdb stores just in-frame clones and leaves some out. The sample contains about 98,000 clones, 70% to 90% of which appear only once. The treatment denotes: preoperative locoregional IRX-2 cytokine immunotherapy. Preoperative locoregional IRX-2 cytokine immunotherapy was tested in the phase Ib source study.

The TCR was taken from a human donor with breast cancer. Sequencing was performed on tumor tissue, taken after IRX-2 immunotherapy. The chain links TRBV5-1 to TRBJ2-7; 9 bases are a match to TRBD1. The CDR3 spells CASSSRTGANYEQYF. CDR3 sequence (DNA): TGCGCCAGCAGCAGCCGGACAGGGGCTAACTACGAGCAGTACTTC.